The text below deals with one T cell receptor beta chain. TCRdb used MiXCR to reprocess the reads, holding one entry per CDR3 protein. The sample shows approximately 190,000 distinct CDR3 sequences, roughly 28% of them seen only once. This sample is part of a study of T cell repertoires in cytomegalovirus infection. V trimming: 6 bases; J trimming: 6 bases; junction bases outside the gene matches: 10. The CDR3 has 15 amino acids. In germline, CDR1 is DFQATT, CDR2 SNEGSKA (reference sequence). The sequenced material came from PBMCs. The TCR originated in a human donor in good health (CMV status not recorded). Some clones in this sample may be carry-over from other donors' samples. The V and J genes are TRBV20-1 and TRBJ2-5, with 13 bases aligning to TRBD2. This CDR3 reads CSAGETSGGPQTQYF. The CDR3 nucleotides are TGCAGTGCCGGAGAGACTAGCGGGGGGCCGCAGACCCAGTACTTC.